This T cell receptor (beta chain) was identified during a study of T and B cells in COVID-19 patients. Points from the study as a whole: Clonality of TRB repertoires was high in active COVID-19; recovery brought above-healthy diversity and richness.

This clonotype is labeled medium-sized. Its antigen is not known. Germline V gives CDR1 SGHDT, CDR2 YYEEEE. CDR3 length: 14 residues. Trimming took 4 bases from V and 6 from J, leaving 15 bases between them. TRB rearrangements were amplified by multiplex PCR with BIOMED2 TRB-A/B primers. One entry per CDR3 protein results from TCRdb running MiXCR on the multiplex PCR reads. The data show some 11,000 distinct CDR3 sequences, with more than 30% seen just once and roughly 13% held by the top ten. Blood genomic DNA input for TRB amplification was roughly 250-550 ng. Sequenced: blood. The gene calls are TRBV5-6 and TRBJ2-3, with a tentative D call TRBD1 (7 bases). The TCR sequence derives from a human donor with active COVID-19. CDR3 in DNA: TGTGCCAGCAGCCGAGGGGCAGGGGGGGATACGCAGTATTTT. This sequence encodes CASSRGAGGDTQYF.